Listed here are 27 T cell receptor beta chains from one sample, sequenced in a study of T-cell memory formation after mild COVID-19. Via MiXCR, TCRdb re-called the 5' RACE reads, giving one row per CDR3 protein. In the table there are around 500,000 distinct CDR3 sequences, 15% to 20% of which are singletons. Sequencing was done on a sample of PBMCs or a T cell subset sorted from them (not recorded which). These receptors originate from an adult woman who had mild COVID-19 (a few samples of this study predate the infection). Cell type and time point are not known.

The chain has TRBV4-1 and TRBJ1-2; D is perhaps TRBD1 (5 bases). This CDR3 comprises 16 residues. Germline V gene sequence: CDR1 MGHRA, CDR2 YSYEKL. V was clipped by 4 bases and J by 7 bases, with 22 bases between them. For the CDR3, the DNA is TGCGCCAGCAGCCCATTTCTCAGGGATGCGACGGGTGGCTACACCTTC. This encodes CASSPFLRDATGGYTF.

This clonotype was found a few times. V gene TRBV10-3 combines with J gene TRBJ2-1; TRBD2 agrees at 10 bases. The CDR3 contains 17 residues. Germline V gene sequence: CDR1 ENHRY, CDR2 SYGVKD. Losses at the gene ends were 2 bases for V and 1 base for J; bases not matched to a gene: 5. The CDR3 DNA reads TGTGCCATCAGTGAGCTAACTAGCGGGGCTTCCTACAATGAGCAGTTCTTC. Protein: CAISELTSGASYNEQFF.

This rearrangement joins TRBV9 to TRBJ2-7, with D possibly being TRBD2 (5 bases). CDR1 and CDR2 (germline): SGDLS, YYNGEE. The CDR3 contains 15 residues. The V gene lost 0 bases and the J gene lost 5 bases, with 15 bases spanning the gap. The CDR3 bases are TGTGCCAGCAGCGTAGCTAACGCCCCCGGGAACGAGCAGTACTTC. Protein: CASSVANAPGNEQYF. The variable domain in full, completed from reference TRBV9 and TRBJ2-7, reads DSGVTQTPKHLITATGQRVTLRCSPRSGDLSVYWYQQSLDQGLQFLIQYYNGEERAKGNILERFSAQQFPDLHSELNLSSLELGDSALYFCASSVANAPGNEQYFGPGTRLTVT.

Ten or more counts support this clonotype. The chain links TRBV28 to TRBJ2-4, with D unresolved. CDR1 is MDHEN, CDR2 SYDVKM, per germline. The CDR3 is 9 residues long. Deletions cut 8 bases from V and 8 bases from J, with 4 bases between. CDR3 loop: CASGDIQYF. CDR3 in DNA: TGTGCCAGCGGGGACATTCAGTACTTC.

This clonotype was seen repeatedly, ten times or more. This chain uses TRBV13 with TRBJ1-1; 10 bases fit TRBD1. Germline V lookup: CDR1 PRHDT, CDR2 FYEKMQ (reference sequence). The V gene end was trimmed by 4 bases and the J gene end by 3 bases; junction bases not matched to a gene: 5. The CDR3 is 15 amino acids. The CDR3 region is CASSWTGGWDTEAFF. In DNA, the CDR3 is TGTGCCAGCAGCTGGACAGGGGGTTGGGACACTGAAGCTTTCTTT.

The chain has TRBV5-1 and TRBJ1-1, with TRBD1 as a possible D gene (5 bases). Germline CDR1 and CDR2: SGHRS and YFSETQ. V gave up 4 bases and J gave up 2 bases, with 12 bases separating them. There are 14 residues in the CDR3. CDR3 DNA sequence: TGCGCCAGCAGCGGGGGGGGAGGAAACACTGAAGCTTTCTTT. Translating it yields CASSGGGGNTEAFF.

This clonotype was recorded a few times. CDR3 DNA sequence: TGTGCCAGCAGCTTAGCGCTGCCAGGGACGAGGACTGAAGCTTTCTTT. Translation gives CASSLALPGTRTEAFF. The chain is built from TRBV7-9 and TRBJ1-1; perhaps TRBD1 as D (5 bases). Trimming cost V 0 bases and J 5 bases, with 16 bases left between them. CDR1 is SEHNR, CDR2 FQNEAQ, per germline (reference sequence). The length of the CDR3 is 16 residues.

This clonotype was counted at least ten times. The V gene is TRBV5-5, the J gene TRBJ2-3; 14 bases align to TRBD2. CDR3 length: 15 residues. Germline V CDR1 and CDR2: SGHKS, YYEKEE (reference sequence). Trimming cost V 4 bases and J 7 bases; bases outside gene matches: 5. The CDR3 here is CASSPGTSGGNTQYF. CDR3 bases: TGTGCCAGCAGCCCCGGGACTAGCGGGGGAAATACGCAGTATTTT.

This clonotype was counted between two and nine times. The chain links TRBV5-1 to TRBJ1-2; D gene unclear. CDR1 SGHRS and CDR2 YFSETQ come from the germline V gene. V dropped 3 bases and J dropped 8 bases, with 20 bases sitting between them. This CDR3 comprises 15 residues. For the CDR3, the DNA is TGCGCCAGCAGCTCCGACCTTGGCGTCCCGTACGGCTACACCTTC. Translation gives CASSSDLGVPYGYTF.

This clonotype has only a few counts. This CDR3 reads CASSLSDSGANVLTF. The CDR3 nucleotides are TGTGCCAGCAGCCTGTCAGACTCTGGGGCCAACGTCCTGACTTTC. V gene TRBV11-2 combines with J gene TRBJ2-6; no reliable D call. CDR3 length equals 15 residues. V lost 5 bases and J 0 bases, leaving 8 bases between the germline ends. Germline V lookup: CDR1 SGHAT, CDR2 FQNNGV.

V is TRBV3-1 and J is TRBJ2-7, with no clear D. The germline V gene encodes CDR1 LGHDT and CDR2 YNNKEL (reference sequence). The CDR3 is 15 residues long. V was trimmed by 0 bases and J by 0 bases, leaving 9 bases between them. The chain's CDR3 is CASSQDPRSSYEQYF. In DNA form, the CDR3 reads TGTGCCAGCAGCCAAGACCCCAGAAGCTCCTACGAGCAGTACTTC.

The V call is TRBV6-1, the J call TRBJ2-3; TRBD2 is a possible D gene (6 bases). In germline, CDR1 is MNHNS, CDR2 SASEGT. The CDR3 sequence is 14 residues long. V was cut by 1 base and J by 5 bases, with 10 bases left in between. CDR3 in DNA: TGTGCCAGCAGTGAAGGAGGCGGGAAAGATACGCAGTATTTT. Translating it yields CASSEGGGKDTQYF.

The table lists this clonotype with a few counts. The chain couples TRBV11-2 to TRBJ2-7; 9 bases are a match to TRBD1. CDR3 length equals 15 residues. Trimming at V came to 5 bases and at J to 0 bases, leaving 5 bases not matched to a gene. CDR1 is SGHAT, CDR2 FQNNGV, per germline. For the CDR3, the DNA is TGTGCCAGCAGCGCCGGGACAGGGTACTCCTACGAGCAGTACTTC. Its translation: CASSAGTGYSYEQYF.

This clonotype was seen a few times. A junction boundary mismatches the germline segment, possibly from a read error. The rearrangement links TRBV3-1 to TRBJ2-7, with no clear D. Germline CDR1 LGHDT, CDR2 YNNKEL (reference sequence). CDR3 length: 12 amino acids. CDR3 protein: CASSQGAAGFCF. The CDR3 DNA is TGTGCCAGCAGCCAAGGGGCGGCAGGCTTCTGCTTC.

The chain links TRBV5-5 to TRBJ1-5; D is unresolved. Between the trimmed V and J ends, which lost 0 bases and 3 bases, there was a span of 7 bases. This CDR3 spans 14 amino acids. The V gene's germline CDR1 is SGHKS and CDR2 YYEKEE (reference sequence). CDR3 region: CASSLEHHNQPQHF. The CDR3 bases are TGTGCCAGCAGCTTGGAACACCACAATCAGCCCCAGCATTTT.

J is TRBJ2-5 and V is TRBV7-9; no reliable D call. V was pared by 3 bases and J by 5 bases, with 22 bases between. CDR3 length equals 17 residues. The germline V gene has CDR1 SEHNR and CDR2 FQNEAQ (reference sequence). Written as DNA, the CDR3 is TGTGCCAGCAGCTTCACCTACGGTGACCTATTCAGGGAGACCCAGTACTTC. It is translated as CASSFTYGDLFRETQYF.

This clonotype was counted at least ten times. CDR3 sequence reads: CASSLRTGVRMNTEAFF. The CDR3 DNA sequence: TGTGCCAGCAGCCTTCGGACAGGGGTTCGTATGAACACTGAAGCTTTCTTT. The chain uses TRBV11-2 and TRBJ1-1, with 9 positions matching TRBD1. The CDR3 spans 17 residues. Germline V gene sequence: CDR1 SGHAT, CDR2 FQNNGV. Trimming at V came to 5 bases and at J to 0 bases, leaving 10 bases not matched to a gene.

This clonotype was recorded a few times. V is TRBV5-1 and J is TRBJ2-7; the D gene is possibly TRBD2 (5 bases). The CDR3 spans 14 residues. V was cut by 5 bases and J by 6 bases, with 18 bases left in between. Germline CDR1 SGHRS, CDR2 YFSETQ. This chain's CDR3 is CASSPGIQLSEQYF. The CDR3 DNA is TGCGCCAGCAGTCCCGGGATACAACTTTCCGAGCAGTACTTC.

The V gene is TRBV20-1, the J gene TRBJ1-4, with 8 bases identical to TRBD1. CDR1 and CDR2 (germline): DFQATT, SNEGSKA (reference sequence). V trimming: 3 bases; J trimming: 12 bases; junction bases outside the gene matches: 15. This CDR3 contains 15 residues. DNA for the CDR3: TGCAGTGCTAGTCCCAGGACAGGGCTCCGGAGGGAACTGTTTTTT. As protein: CSASPRTGLRRELFF.

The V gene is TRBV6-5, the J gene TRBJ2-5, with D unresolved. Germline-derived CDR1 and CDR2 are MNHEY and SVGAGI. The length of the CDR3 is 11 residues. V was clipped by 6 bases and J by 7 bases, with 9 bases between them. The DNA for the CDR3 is TGTGCCAGCAGCCTACTTGGGACCCAGTACTTC. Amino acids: CASSLLGTQYF.

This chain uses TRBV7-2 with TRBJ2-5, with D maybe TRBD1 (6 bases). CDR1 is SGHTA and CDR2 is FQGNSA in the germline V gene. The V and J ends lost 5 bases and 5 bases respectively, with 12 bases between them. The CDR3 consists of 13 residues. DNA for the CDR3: TGTGCCAGCAGCCGGGACAAGGAGGAGACCCAGTACTTC. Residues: CASSRDKEETQYF.

DNA of the CDR3: TGCAGTGCCGTAAGGGAGACAGGGGAAAATTCACCCCTCCACTTT. Translated: CSAVRETGENSPLHF. The chain employs TRBV20-1 and TRBJ1-6; TRBD1 matches 8 bases. The J segment lost 7 bases and the V segment lost 6 bases, leaving 11 bases of the junction unmatched. CDR1 and CDR2 (germline): DFQATT, SNEGSKA (reference sequence). The CDR3 covers 15 residues.

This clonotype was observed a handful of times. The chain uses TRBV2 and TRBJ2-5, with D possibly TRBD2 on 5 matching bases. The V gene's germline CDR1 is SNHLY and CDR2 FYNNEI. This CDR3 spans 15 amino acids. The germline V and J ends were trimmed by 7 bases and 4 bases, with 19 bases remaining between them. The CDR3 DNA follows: TGTGCCAGCAAAGAAAACCTTGCGGGTGGAGAGACCCAGTACTTC. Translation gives CASKENLAGGETQYF.

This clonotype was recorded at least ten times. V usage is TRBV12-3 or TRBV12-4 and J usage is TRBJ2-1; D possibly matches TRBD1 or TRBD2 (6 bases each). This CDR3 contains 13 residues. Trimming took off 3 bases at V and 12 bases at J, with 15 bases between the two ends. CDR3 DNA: TGTGCCAGCAGTTTGGGACACCCCGGGAGGCAGTTCTTC. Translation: CASSLGHPGRQFF.

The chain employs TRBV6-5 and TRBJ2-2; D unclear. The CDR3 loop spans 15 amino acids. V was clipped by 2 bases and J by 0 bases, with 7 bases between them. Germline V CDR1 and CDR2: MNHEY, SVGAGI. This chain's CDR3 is CASSYDTANTGELFF. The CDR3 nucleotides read TGTGCCAGCAGTTACGACACTGCGAACACCGGGGAGCTGTTTTTT.

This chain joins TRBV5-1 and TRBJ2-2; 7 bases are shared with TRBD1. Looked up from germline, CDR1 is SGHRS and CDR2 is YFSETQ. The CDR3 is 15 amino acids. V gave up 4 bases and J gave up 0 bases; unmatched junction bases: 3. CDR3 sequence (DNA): TGCGCCAGCAGCCCGACAGGGACGAACACCGGGGAGCTGTTTTTT. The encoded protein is CASSPTGTNTGELFF.

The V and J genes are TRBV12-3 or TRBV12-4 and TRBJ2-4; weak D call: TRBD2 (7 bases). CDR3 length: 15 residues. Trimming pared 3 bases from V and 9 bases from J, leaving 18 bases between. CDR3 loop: CASSFGGGGMFIQYF. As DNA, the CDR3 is TGTGCCAGCAGTTTTGGGGGAGGGGGGATGTTCATTCAGTACTTC.